The next 32 T cell receptor beta chains were all read from a single sample in a study of vaccination and CD4 T cells after COVID-19. Treatment: roughly ten-day PBMC culture with coronavirus spike peptide pools or control peptides (ViraFEST assay). No antigen has been assigned to these receptors. At the Johns Hopkins FTIC core, DNA taken from cultured CD4+ T cells was sequenced by way of the Oncomine TCR Beta short-read assay. Each CDR3 protein is one row after TCRdb ran MiXCR on the PCR reads. The sample lists some 10,000 distinct CDR3 sequences; around 62% were seen once. Source material: CD4+ T cells from blood, cultured in vitro. The receptors were gathered from a human donor who had recovered from COVID-19.

Concerning this clonotype: The junction differs from germline at one of its ends, possibly a read error. The genes are TRBV6-5 and TRBJ1-1; D is unclear. Germline CDR1 MNHEY, CDR2 SVGAGI. The CDR3 has 13 residues. The DNA of the CDR3 is TGTGCCAGCGGTTACGCACGAGAGACTGAAGCTTTCTTT. Protein product: CASGYARETEAFF.

The chain uses TRBV19 and TRBJ2-7; 9 bases agree with TRBD1. V lost 5 bases and J lost 5; bases outside the gene matches: 7. Germline CDR1 reads LNHDA; CDR2 reads SQIVND (reference sequence). This CDR3 spans 14 amino acids. In DNA, the CDR3 is TGTGCCAGTAGTTCCGGGACAGGGCTTCACGAGCAGTACTTC. Translating it yields CASSSGTGLHEQYF.

The CDR3 region has the DNA TGTGCCAGCAGGGAGGCAGGGTTTACTCCCGAGCAGTACTTC. Encoded protein: CASREAGFTPEQYF. V and J are TRBV6-1 and TRBJ2-7; either TRBD1 or TRBD2 may fit D (5 bases each). Germline V gene data show CDR1 as MNHNS and CDR2 as SASEGT. Trimming shortened V by 6 bases and J by 6 bases, and 18 bases separated the two germline ends. This CDR3 contains 14 residues.

The V call is TRBV7-6, the J call TRBJ1-4, with a weak D call TRBD1 (6 bases). The CDR3 is 14 amino acids. CDR1 SGHVS and CDR2 FNYEAQ come from the germline V gene. The V gene lost 6 bases and the J gene lost 8 bases, with 16 bases spanning the gap. The CDR3 reads CASSSRDNKEKLFF. Here the CDR3 DNA reads TGTGCCAGCAGTTCCCGGGACAACAAGGAAAAACTGTTTTTT.

This clonotype has just a few counts. The genes are TRBV24-1 and TRBJ1-2; D perhaps matches TRBD1 (5 bases). The ends were cut back, 6 bases at V and 8 bases at J, with 21 bases in the middle. The germline V gene has CDR1 KGHDR and CDR2 SFDVKD. The CDR3 extends over 15 amino acids. This CDR3 reads CATSQGKDGNRGYTF. CDR3 sequence (DNA): TGTGCCACCAGTCAGGGAAAAGACGGTAACAGAGGCTACACCTTC.

The CDR3 sequence is CASSLVKAGPYEQYF. DNA for the CDR3: TGTGCCAGCAGCTTAGTAAAGGCCGGCCCCTACGAGCAGTACTTC. The chain combines TRBV7-6 with TRBJ2-7; D is undetermined. Germline V gives CDR1 SGHVS, CDR2 FNYEAQ. The CDR3 contains 15 residues. V gave up 1 base and J gave up 2 bases, with 12 bases separating them.

The chain couples TRBV27 to TRBJ1-1, with D possibly TRBD1 on 6 matching bases. CDR3 size: 14 residues. Germline CDR1 and CDR2: MNHEY and SMNVEV (reference sequence). V lost 2 bases to trimming and J lost 3 bases, with 10 bases between them. CDR3 sequence reads: CASSLQGWDTEAFF. In nucleotides, the CDR3 is TGTGCCAGCAGTTTACAGGGGTGGGACACTGAAGCTTTCTTT.

The V and J genes are TRBV7-9 and TRBJ2-7; D unclear. This CDR3 is built from 14 residues. V was clipped by 5 bases and J by 3 bases, with 14 bases between them. Germline loops: CDR1 SEHNR, CDR2 FQNEAQ (reference sequence). In DNA form, the CDR3 reads TGTGCCAGCAGCGGCTTCCAGGAAAACTACGAGCAGTACTTC. It translates to CASSGFQENYEQYF.

Only a few counts were recorded for this clonotype. The chain couples TRBV20-1 to TRBJ2-3; D not resolved. CDR3 length: 11 amino acids. V dropped 4 bases and J dropped 6 bases, with 8 bases sitting between them. Per germline, CDR1 DFQATT and CDR2 SNEGSKA (reference sequence). The CDR3 DNA follows: TGCAGTGCTACCCTCCAGGATACGCAGTATTTT. It is translated as CSATLQDTQYF.

The rearrangement links TRBV20-1 to TRBJ2-5, with D possibly matching TRBD2 (6 bases). Looked up from germline, CDR1 is DFQATT and CDR2 is SNEGSKA (reference sequence). The CDR3 has 12 amino acids. Trimming cost V 8 bases and J 5 bases, with 15 bases left between them. CDR3 sequence: CSYPKAGETQYF. The CDR3 DNA follows: TGCAGTTACCCTAAGGCGGGGGAGACCCAGTACTTC.

The chain links TRBV7-2 to TRBJ2-7, with D unclear. The V and J ends lost 2 bases and 3 bases respectively, with 11 bases between them. CDR1 is SGHTA, CDR2 FQGNSA, per germline. The CDR3 spans 14 residues. CDR3 residues: CASSLFRSDYEQYF. CDR3 nucleotide sequence: TGTGCCAGCAGCTTATTTCGGTCAGACTACGAGCAGTACTTC.

V gene TRBV2 combines with J gene TRBJ2-1; D gene uncertain. This CDR3 is 12 amino acids long. In germline, CDR1 is SNHLY, CDR2 FYNNEI. Deletions cut 6 bases from V and 8 bases from J, with 11 bases between. CDR3 protein: CASSPQWDEQFF. The CDR3 bases are TGTGCCAGCAGCCCTCAATGGGATGAGCAGTTCTTC.

V gene TRBV6-1 combines with J gene TRBJ1-2, with TRBD1 matching 10 bases. From germline, CDR1 is MNHNS and CDR2 SASEGT. V trimming: 6 bases; J trimming: 0 bases; junction bases outside the gene matches: 7. This CDR3 region has 16 residues. The CDR3 nucleotides read TGTGCCAGCAGGGGGGGGACAGGGGATGCTAACTATGGCTACACCTTC. It encodes CASRGGTGDANYGYTF.

The V call is TRBV11-2, the J call TRBJ2-1; D is undetermined. The CDR3 runs to 14 residues. The ends were cut back, 0 bases at V and 9 bases at J, with 12 bases in the middle. The germline V gene has CDR1 SGHAT and CDR2 FQNNGV. The CDR3, as DNA: TGTGCCAGCAGCTTAGATTCCCCCCGAGGTGAGCAGTTCTTC. It yields the protein CASSLDSPRGEQFF.

V usage is TRBV7-2 and J usage is TRBJ1-1, with 7 bases fitting TRBD1. The V gene end was trimmed by 5 bases and the J gene end by 1 base; junction bases not matched to a gene: 10. CDR3 length equals 16 residues. The germline V gene has CDR1 SGHTA and CDR2 FQGNSA. The CDR3 nucleotides read TGTGCCAGCAGCCGTACAGGGGACCTCTGGAACACTGAAGCTTTCTTT. Translation gives CASSRTGDLWNTEAFF. Variable domain in full (rest from reference TRBV7-2 and TRBJ1-1): GAGVSQSPSNKVTEKGKDVELRCDPISGHTALYWYRQSLGQGLEFLIYFQGNSAPDKSGLPSDRFSAERTGGSVSTLTIQRTQQEDSAVYLCASSRTGDLWNTEAFFGQGTRLTVV.

The chain employs TRBV29-1 and TRBJ1-1; 7 bases map to TRBD1. The CDR3 runs to 14 residues. Germline V gives CDR1 SQVTM, CDR2 ANQGSEA. V lost 3 bases, J lost 4 bases, and 8 bases stayed unmatched. The CDR3 region is CSVDQRQGATEAFF. The CDR3 DNA reads TGCAGCGTTGACCAAAGACAGGGTGCCACTGAAGCTTTCTTT.

The table lists this clonotype with a few counts. The junction shows a germline mismatch at one end, possibly a read error. This chain joins TRBV6-1 and TRBJ2-4, with D possibly being TRBD2 (6 bases). CDR1 and CDR2 from the germline V gene are MNHNS and SASEGT. This CDR3 contains 12 residues. CDR3 sequence reads: CASSEARDSPDF. The CDR3 DNA sequence: TGTGCCAGCAGTGAAGCTCGGGACTCCCCGGACTTC.

V usage is TRBV4-2 and J usage is TRBJ1-3; 7 positions agree with TRBD1. The V gene's germline CDR1 is LGHNA and CDR2 YNFKEQ. This CDR3 has 16 amino acids. The J segment lost 4 bases and the V segment lost 2 bases, leaving 8 bases of the junction unmatched. CDR3 nucleotides: TGTGCCAGCAGCCAAATGACAGGGCCCTCCGGAAACACCATATATTTT. Residues: CASSQMTGPSGNTIYF.

This clonotype was seen only once. CDR3 coding DNA: TGTGCCAGCAGTTCCAGGGTAGAGACTGAAGCTTTCTTT. Translated, it gives CASSSRVETEAFF. The chain couples TRBV27 to TRBJ1-1; TRBD1 is a possible D gene (5 bases). The CDR3 extends over 13 amino acids. Germline V lookup: CDR1 MNHEY, CDR2 SMNVEV (reference sequence). The V gene lost 4 bases and the J gene lost 5 bases, with 11 bases spanning the gap.

This sequence joins TRBV12-3 or TRBV12-4 and TRBJ2-2, with 7 bases that match TRBD2. The CDR3 loop spans 16 amino acids. V trimming: 6 bases; J trimming: 4 bases; junction bases outside the gene matches: 11. The CDR3: CASRPDGGSGTGELFF. CDR3 DNA: TGTGCCAGCAGGCCCGACGGGGGGTCGGGCACCGGGGAGCTGTTTTTT.

J is TRBJ1-5 and V is TRBV2; 8 positions agree with TRBD1. This CDR3 has 15 residues. CDR1 is SNHLY and CDR2 is FYNNEI in the germline V gene. V shed 5 bases and J 5 bases; nucleotides not matched to a gene: 8. CDR3 DNA: TGTGCCAGCAGTCTCCGGACAGGGTATGATCAGCCCCAGCATTTT. This encodes CASSLRTGYDQPQHF.

V usage is TRBV27 and J usage is TRBJ1-6; 9 bases fit TRBD1. The V segment lost 6 bases and the J segment 9 bases; nucleotides outside the gene matches: 9. CDR3 length: 15 residues. Germline values: CDR1 MNHEY, CDR2 SMNVEV (reference sequence). The CDR3 loop is CASSLAGTGFSPLHF. As DNA, the CDR3 is TGTGCCAGCAGCTTGGCTGGGACAGGGTTTTCACCCCTCCACTTT.

The count of this clonotype is one. The rearrangement links TRBV7-2 to TRBJ1-2, with 11 nucleotides matching TRBD1. This CDR3 contains 15 residues. Germline V gene lookup returns CDR1 SGHTA and CDR2 FQGNSA. V was clipped by 5 bases and J by 6 bases; unmatched bases: 8. The CDR3 coding sequence is TGTGCCAGCAGCCGTCTGGACAGGGGGCGGGATGGCTACACCTTC. It yields the protein CASSRLDRGRDGYTF. Filled out from reference TRBV7-2 and TRBJ1-2, the complete variable domain reads GAGVSQSPSNKVTEKGKDVELRCDPISGHTALYWYRQSLGQGLEFLIYFQGNSAPDKSGLPSDRFSAERTGGSVSTLTIQRTQQEDSAVYLCASSRLDRGRDGYTFGSGTRLTVV.

This chain links TRBV28 with TRBJ1-5; no firm D call. The CDR3 has 11 residues. Trimming pared 6 bases from V and 11 bases from J, leaving 11 bases between. Germline-derived CDR1 and CDR2 are MDHEN and SYDVKM. The CDR3 region is CASSPAWAQHF. Here the CDR3 DNA reads TGTGCCAGCAGCCCCGCTTGGGCCCAGCATTTT.

The gene calls are TRBV19 and TRBJ1-5; D is possibly TRBD1 (6 bases). The CDR3 totals 18 residues. Germline V lookup: CDR1 LNHDA, CDR2 SQIVND (reference sequence). V lost 3 bases, J lost 5 bases, and 23 bases lay in between. DNA of the CDR3: TGTGCCAGTAGTATCGCCCGAGGGGGGTTACCCATGGATCAGCCCCAGCATTTT. It encodes CASSIARGGLPMDQPQHF.

V gene TRBV6-2 or TRBV6-3 combines with J gene TRBJ1-2, with TRBD1 as a possible D gene (5 bases). CDR1 and CDR2 from the germline V gene are MNHEY and SVGEGT. The germline V and J ends were trimmed by 4 bases and 4 bases, with 13 bases remaining between them. This CDR3 contains 14 residues. The DNA of the CDR3 is TGTGCCAGCAGTTGGGGGGTGCAGTCCTATGGCTACACCTTC. Amino acids: CASSWGVQSYGYTF.

The CDR3: CASSYPTGGYGYTF. CDR3 DNA sequence: TGTGCCAGCTCCTACCCGACAGGGGGGTATGGCTACACCTTC. The J gene is TRBJ1-2, the V gene TRBV7-9; TRBD1 aligns across 9 bases. The V gene end was trimmed by 8 bases and the J gene end by 5 bases; junction bases not matched to a gene: 9. CDR1 SEHNR and CDR2 FQNEAQ come from the germline V gene (reference sequence). This CDR3 is built from 14 residues. Based on the CDR3 plus reference TRBV7-9 and TRBJ1-2, the full variable domain is DTGVSQNPRHKITKRGQNVTFRCDPISEHNRLYWYRQTLGQGPEFLTYFQNEAQLEKSRLLSDRFSAERPKGSFSTLEIQRTEQGDSAMYLCASSYPTGGYGYTFGSGTRLTVV.

V and J are TRBV19 and TRBJ1-1; D ambiguous. This CDR3 spans 11 amino acids. V gave up 3 bases and J gave up 10 bases, with 9 bases separating them. Germline CDR1 and CDR2: LNHDA and SQIVND (reference sequence). The CDR3 spells CASSIREGAFF. In DNA form, the CDR3 reads TGTGCCAGTAGTATTAGGGAAGGAGCTTTCTTT.

The V gene is TRBV15, the J gene TRBJ1-5; the D is unclear. The germline V gene encodes CDR1 LNHNV and CDR2 YYDKDF (reference sequence). The V end was cut by 0 bases, the J end by 9 bases, with 9 bases between. The CDR3 totals 13 residues. This CDR3 is CATSRESLGPQHF. The CDR3 region has the DNA TGTGCCACCAGCAGAGAGTCTTTGGGGCCCCAGCATTTT.

V gene TRBV29-1 combines with J gene TRBJ1-1; D remains ambiguous. Trimming shortened V by 4 bases and J by 1 base, and 13 bases separated the two germline ends. This CDR3 has 14 residues. Germline assignment: CDR1 SQVTM and CDR2 ANQGSEA. CDR3 coding DNA: TGCAGCGTTGCCCGGGCCATCACGAACACTGAAGCTTTCTTT. This encodes CSVARAITNTEAFF.

Judged by abundance, this clonotype is medium-sized. The chain links TRBV28 to TRBJ1-2, with D unresolved. CDR3 length: 11 amino acids. The V gene lost 10 bases and the J gene lost 1 base, with 7 bases spanning the gap. The germline V gene encodes CDR1 MDHEN and CDR2 SYDVKM. CDR3 loop: CATYINYGYTF. The CDR3 DNA sequence: TGTGCCACCTACATTAACTATGGCTACACCTTC.

The CDR3 protein is CASISRDRDSAFF. CDR3 coding DNA: TGTGCCTCAATCTCCCGGGACAGGGATTCTGCTTTCTTT. This chain joins TRBV7-9 and TRBJ1-1; 9 bases fit TRBD1. With V trimmed by 11 bases and J by 11 bases, 15 bases remained unmatched. In germline, CDR1 is SEHNR, CDR2 FQNEAQ (reference sequence). This CDR3 contains 13 residues.